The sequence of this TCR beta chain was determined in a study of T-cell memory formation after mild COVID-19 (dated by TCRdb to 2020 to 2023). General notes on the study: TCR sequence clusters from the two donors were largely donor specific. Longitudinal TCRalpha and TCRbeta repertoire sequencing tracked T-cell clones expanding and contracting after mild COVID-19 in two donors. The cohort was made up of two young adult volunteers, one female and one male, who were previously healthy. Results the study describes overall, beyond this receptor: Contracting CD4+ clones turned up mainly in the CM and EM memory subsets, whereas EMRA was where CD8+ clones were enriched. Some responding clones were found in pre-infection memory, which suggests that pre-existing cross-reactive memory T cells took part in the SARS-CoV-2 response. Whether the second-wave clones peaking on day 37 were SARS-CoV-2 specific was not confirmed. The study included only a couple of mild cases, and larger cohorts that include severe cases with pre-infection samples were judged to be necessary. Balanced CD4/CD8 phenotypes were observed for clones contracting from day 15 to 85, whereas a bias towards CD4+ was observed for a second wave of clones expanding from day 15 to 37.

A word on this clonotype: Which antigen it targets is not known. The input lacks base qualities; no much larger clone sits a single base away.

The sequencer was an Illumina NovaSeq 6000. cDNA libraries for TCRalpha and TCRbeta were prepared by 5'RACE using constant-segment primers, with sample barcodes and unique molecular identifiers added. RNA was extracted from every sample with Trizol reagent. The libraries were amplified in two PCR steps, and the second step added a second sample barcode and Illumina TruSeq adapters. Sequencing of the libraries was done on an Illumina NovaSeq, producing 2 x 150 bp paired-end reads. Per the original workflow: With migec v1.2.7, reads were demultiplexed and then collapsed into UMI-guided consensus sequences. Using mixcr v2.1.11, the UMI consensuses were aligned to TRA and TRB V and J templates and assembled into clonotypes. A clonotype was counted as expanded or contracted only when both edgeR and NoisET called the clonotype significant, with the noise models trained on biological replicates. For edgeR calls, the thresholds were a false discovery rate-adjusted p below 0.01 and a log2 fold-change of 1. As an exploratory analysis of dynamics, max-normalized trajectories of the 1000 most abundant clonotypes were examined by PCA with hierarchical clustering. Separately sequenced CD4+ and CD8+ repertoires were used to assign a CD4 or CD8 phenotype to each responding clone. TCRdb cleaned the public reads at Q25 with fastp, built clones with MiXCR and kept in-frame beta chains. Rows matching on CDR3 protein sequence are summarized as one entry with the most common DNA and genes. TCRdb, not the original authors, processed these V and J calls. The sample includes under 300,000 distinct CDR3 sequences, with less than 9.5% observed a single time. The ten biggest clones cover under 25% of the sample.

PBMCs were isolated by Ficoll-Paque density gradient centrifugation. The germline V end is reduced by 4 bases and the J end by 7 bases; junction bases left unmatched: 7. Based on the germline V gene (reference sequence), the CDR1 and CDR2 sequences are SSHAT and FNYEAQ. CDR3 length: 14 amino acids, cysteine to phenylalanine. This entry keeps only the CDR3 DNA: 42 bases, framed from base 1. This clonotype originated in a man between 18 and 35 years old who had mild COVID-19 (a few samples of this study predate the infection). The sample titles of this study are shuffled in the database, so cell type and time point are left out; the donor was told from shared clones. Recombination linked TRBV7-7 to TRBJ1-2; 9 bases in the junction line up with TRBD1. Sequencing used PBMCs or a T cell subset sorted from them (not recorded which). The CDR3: CASSSGTGMAGYTF. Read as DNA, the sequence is TGTGCCAGCAGCTCCGGGACAGGGATGGCTGGCTACACCTTC. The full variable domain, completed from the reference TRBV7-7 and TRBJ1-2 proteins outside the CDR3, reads GAGVSQSPRYKVTKRGQDVTLRCDPISSHATLYWYQQALGQGPEFLTYFNYEAQPDKSGLPSDRFSAERPEGSISTLTIQRTEQRDSAMYRCASSSGTGMAGYTFGSGTRLTVV.